This T cell receptor beta chain was recovered during a study of blood T cell repertoires in COVID-19. Study-wide context: PBMCs, B-cell-depleted T cells, or T cells provided the cDNA or gDNA that made up the material.

Germline lookup yields CDR1 SEHNR and CDR2 FQNEAQ (reference sequence). V gave up 4 bases and J gave up 0 bases; unmatched junction bases: 14. The CDR3 extends over 19 amino acids. Original processing methods: Using reference gene primer amplification, nucleated cell counts were estimated. Assay: immunoSEQ multiplex PCR; the TCRdb copy retains only in-frame clones and omits some. V and J calls and clone size are given by that table; D and trimming were obtained from the DNA. The sample lists 200,000 to 250,000 clones; around nine tenths were seen once. Sequenced material: peripheral blood. The chain is built from TRBV7-9 and TRBJ1-5, with 8 bases identical to TRBD1. This TCR was sampled from a man aged 55 to 70 with acute or convalescent COVID-19. CDR3 DNA sequence: TGTGCCAGCAGCTCTTGGACAGGGAACTTCCTAAATAGCAATCAGCCCCAGCATTTT. It codes for CASSSWTGNFLNSNQPQHF.